These 25 T cell receptor beta chains originate from one sample sequenced in a study of cytomegalovirus exposure and HLA in healthy donors. PCR was performed using 60 Vbeta and 13 Jbeta primers. The table came from immunoSEQ multiplex PCR; TCRdb's copy has only in-frame clones and leaves some out. The data hold 150,000 to 200,000 clones, with 70% to 80% observed a single time. Sequencing was done on a sample of PBMCs. The receptors stem from a woman in her 50s in good health and CMV-seronegative.

This chain joins TRBV28 and TRBJ2-7; 8 bases line up with TRBD1. Germline trimming cut 3 bases from V and 7 bases from J; bases unmatched to any gene: 5. The CDR3 is 13 amino acids. Germline V gives CDR1 MDHEN, CDR2 SYDVKM. CDR3 protein: CASSFQGAWEQYF. The CDR3 DNA sequence: TGTGCCAGCAGTTTCCAGGGGGCGTGGGAGCAGTACTTC.

The chain joins TRBV28 to TRBJ2-7; possible D gene TRBD1, 6 bases. The germline gives CDR1 MDHEN, CDR2 SYDVKM. The CDR3 is 13 residues long. The V and J ends lost 3 bases and 2 bases respectively, with 8 bases between them. The CDR3 nucleotides are TGTGCCAGCAGTTTCAGGGGCGCCTACGAGCAGTACTTC. Its translation is CASSFRGAYEQYF.

In this sample, this clone turned up once. The chain has TRBV2 and TRBJ2-1, with no clear D. Deletions cut 4 bases from V and 0 bases from J, with 13 bases between. CDR1 SNHLY and CDR2 FYNNEI come from the germline V gene. The CDR3 loop spans 16 amino acids. CDR3 protein: CASSVPRPSSYNEQFF. The CDR3 coding sequence is TGTGCCAGCAGTGTGCCCCGACCTAGCTCCTACAATGAGCAGTTCTTC. Full variable domain (remainder filled in from reference TRBV2 and TRBJ2-1): EPEVTQTPSHQVTQMGQEVILRCVPISNHLYFYWYRQILGQKVEFLVSFYNNEISEKSEIFDDQFSVERPDGSNFTLKIRSTKLEDSAMYFCASSVPRPSSYNEQFFGPGTRLTVL.

The chain links TRBV27 to TRBJ2-5; 15 bases align to TRBD2. The CDR3 loop spans 16 amino acids. CDR1 and CDR2 (germline): MNHEY, SMNVEV (reference sequence). The V gene end was trimmed by 5 bases and the J gene end by 4 bases; junction bases not matched to a gene: 5. The CDR3 sequence: CASSPGLAGGPETQYF. For the CDR3, the DNA is TGTGCCAGCAGTCCAGGACTAGCGGGAGGGCCAGAGACCCAGTACTTC.

This chain joins TRBV7-3 and TRBJ2-6; possibly TRBD2 for D (6 bases). The germline V and J ends were trimmed by 5 bases and 1 base, with 15 bases remaining between them. This CDR3 region has 17 residues. Germline values: CDR1 SGHTA, CDR2 FQGTGA. In nucleotides, the CDR3 is TGTGCCAGCAGCCCAGCGGGTCTAGGATCTGGGGCCAACGTCCTGACTTTC. Translation: CASSPAGLGSGANVLTF.

J is TRBJ1-2 and V is TRBV5-5; D may be TRBD1 (5 bases). Germline values: CDR1 SGHKS, CDR2 YYEKEE (reference sequence). V lost 1 base and J 0 bases, leaving 10 bases between the germline ends. This CDR3 region has 15 residues. CDR3 loop: CASSLSGLSNYGYTF. CDR3 coding DNA: TGTGCCAGCAGCTTGTCAGGGCTATCTAACTATGGCTACACCTTC.

The genes are TRBV5-6 and TRBJ2-1; possible D gene TRBD2, 6 bases. The CDR3 is made up of 16 amino acids. Trimming took 4 bases from V and 0 from J, leaving 14 bases between them. Per germline, CDR1 SGHDT and CDR2 YYEEEE. CDR3 coding DNA: TGTGCCAGCAGCCCGGGGAGGCTGGTCTCCTACAATGAGCAGTTCTTC. Its protein is CASSPGRLVSYNEQFF.

This chain links TRBV5-1 with TRBJ2-7; 7 positions agree with TRBD2. Looked up from germline, CDR1 is SGHRS and CDR2 is YFSETQ. The CDR3 has 14 amino acids. The J segment lost 6 bases and the V segment lost 0 bases, leaving 6 bases of the junction unmatched. The CDR3 DNA is TGCGCCAGCAGCTTGGGCGGGAGTTTTAGCGAGCAGTACTTC. It yields the protein CASSLGGSFSEQYF.

V and J are TRBV5-1 and TRBJ1-1, with no clear D. Germline CDR1 SGHRS, CDR2 YFSETQ. The CDR3 contains 15 residues. Trimming stripped 3 bases from V and 4 bases from J, with 16 bases between. As DNA, the CDR3 is TGCGCCAGCAGCTCAGTCGGAGACGCCCGCACTGAAGCTTTCTTT. It translates to CASSSVGDARTEAFF.

The chain combines TRBV7-2 with TRBJ2-7, with 9 bases aligning to TRBD1. V trimming: 3 bases; J trimming: 5 bases; junction bases outside the gene matches: 2. There are 13 residues in the CDR3. Germline CDR1 is SGHTA and CDR2 is FQGNSA. CDR3 sequence: CASSLGQGDEQYF. DNA for the CDR3: TGTGCCAGCAGCTTGGGACAGGGAGACGAGCAGTACTTC.

The V gene is TRBV29-1, the J gene TRBJ1-2; D not resolved. Germline assignment: CDR1 SQVTM and CDR2 ANQGSEA. V shed 5 bases and J shed 5 bases, with 9 bases lying between them. This CDR3 region has 11 residues. The CDR3 loop reads CSVSAEYGYTF. In DNA form, the CDR3 reads TGCAGCGTTTCCGCGGAATATGGCTACACCTTC.

This chain links TRBV30 with TRBJ1-4, with 9 bases that match TRBD1. Germline V CDR1 and CDR2: GTSNPN, SVGIG (reference sequence). This CDR3 has 14 residues. V was pared by 3 bases and J by 6 bases, with 5 bases of the junction left unmatched. The CDR3 bases are TGTGCCTGGAGGACAGGGGGGGAATATGAAAAACTGTTTTTT. This encodes CAWRTGGEYEKLFF.

The chain carries TRBV28 and TRBJ2-5, with a possible D match to TRBD1 (6 bases). The J call may be mistaken, given a closer DNA end match to TRBJ2-7. Looked up from germline, CDR1 is MDHEN and CDR2 is SYDVKM. The CDR3 extends over 14 amino acids. CDR3 sequence reads: CASLGQQGWSEQYF. The CDR3 DNA sequence: TGTGCCAGCCTCGGTCAACAGGGTTGGTCCGAGCAGTACTTC.

The chain combines TRBV6-6 with TRBJ1-2; D perhaps matches TRBD1 (6 bases). V was shortened by 5 bases and J by 2 bases, with 12 bases between the two germline ends. Germline V lookup: CDR1 MNHNY, CDR2 SVGAGI (reference sequence). This CDR3 region has 14 residues. The CDR3 spells CASSPAGVNYGYTF. The CDR3 region has the DNA TGTGCCAGCAGTCCCGCAGGGGTCAACTATGGCTACACCTTC.

V and J are TRBV4-2 and TRBJ2-6; TRBD1 agrees at 7 bases. Looked up from germline, CDR1 is LGHNA and CDR2 is YNFKEQ. V lost 4 bases and J lost 4; bases outside the gene matches: 4. The CDR3 runs to 15 residues. CDR3 amino acids: CASSPQGEGANVLTF. DNA of the CDR3: TGTGCCAGCAGCCCTCAGGGGGAGGGGGCCAACGTCCTGACTTTC.

The rearrangement uses TRBV5-4 and TRBJ1-4; possibly TRBD1 for D (6 bases). V gave up 0 bases and J gave up 6 bases, with 9 bases separating them. There are 14 residues in the CDR3. Germline assignment: CDR1 SGHNT and CDR2 YYREEE (reference sequence). The CDR3 bases are TGTGCCAGCAGCTTGGAGGGGGGGGATGAAAAACTGTTTTTT. Residues: CASSLEGGDEKLFF.

The V gene is TRBV5-6, the J gene TRBJ2-7, with unresolved D. In germline, CDR1 is SGHDT, CDR2 YYEEEE. CDR3 length: 12 residues. V gave up 4 bases and J gave up 4 bases, with 9 bases separating them. The CDR3 reads CASSPGNYEQYF. The DNA of the CDR3 is TGTGCCAGCAGCCCAGGAAATTACGAGCAGTACTTC. Looking up the rest from reference TRBV5-6 and TRBJ2-7 gives the full variable domain: DAGVTQSPTHLIKTRGQQVTLRCSPKSGHDTVSWYQQALGQGPQFIFQYYEEEERQRGNFPDRFSGHQFPNYSSELNVNALLLGDSALYLCASSPGNYEQYFGPGTRLTVT.

The sample holds a few counts of this clone. The chain combines TRBV5-6 with TRBJ1-1, with a tentative D call TRBD1 (5 bases). The ends were cut back, 4 bases at V and 6 bases at J, with 10 bases in the middle. This CDR3 has 12 amino acids. Germline assignment: CDR1 SGHDT and CDR2 YYEEEE. The CDR3 loop is CASSGPGPEAFF. In DNA form, the CDR3 reads TGTGCCAGCAGCGGACCAGGGCCTGAAGCTTTCTTT. The complete variable domain, with remaining parts taken from reference TRBV5-6 and TRBJ1-1, reads DAGVTQSPTHLIKTRGQQVTLRCSPKSGHDTVSWYQQALGQGPQFIFQYYEEEERQRGNFPDRFSGHQFPNYSSELNVNALLLGDSALYLCASSGPGPEAFFGQGTRLTVV.

This clone occurred a few times. The chain combines TRBV29-1 with TRBJ2-1; TRBD1 is a possible D gene (6 bases). The CDR3 covers 11 residues. The germline gives CDR1 SQVTM, CDR2 ANQGSEA. V was shortened by 7 bases and J by 8 bases, with 12 bases between the two germline ends. CDR3 bases: TGCAGCGATTGGGACACCCATGAGCAGTTCTTC. Amino acid sequence: CSDWDTHEQFF.

The chain joins TRBV29-1 to TRBJ2-3, with 7 bases identical to TRBD1. The CDR3 loop spans 14 amino acids. CDR1 is SQVTM and CDR2 is ANQGSEA in the germline V gene. The V and J ends lost 1 base and 2 bases, in that order; junction bases with no gene match: 3. For the CDR3, the DNA is TGCAGCGTTGAAGGACAGGGCTACACAGATACGCAGTATTTT. Residues: CSVEGQGYTDTQYF.

Only one count was recorded for this clone. V is TRBV4-2 and J is TRBJ2-7; possible D gene TRBD1, 5 bases. The CDR3 runs to 14 residues. The V and J ends lost 6 bases and 5 bases respectively, with 17 bases between them. CDR1 LGHNA and CDR2 YNFKEQ come from the germline V gene. This CDR3 reads CASRRETERDEQYF. The CDR3 coding sequence is TGTGCCAGCAGACGAGAGACAGAGCGAGACGAGCAGTACTTC.

This clone has a single count. The V gene is TRBV9, the J gene TRBJ1-2, with D hard to call. Trimming removed 0 bases at V and 4 bases at J, with 4 bases between. The CDR3 covers 12 residues. Germline V gene data show CDR1 as SGDLS and CDR2 as YYNGEE. CDR3 residues: CASSVASYGYTF. DNA for the CDR3: TGTGCCAGCAGCGTAGCCAGCTATGGCTACACCTTC. Combining the CDR3 with reference TRBV9 and TRBJ1-2 gives the whole variable domain DSGVTQTPKHLITATGQRVTLRCSPRSGDLSVYWYQQSLDQGLQFLIQYYNGEERAKGNILERFSAQQFPDLHSELNLSSLELGDSALYFCASSVASYGYTFGSGTRLTVV.

The gene calls are TRBV28 and TRBJ2-5, with D perhaps TRBD1 (5 bases). The CDR3 has 15 residues. Germline assignment: CDR1 MDHEN and CDR2 SYDVKM. Trimming cost V 6 bases and J 6 bases, with 20 bases left between them. The CDR3 sequence is CASRPTDTPAKTQYF. CDR3 coding DNA: TGTGCCAGCAGACCAACGGACACGCCAGCGAAGACCCAGTACTTC.

J is TRBJ2-7 and V is TRBV6-6, with TRBD2 matching over 9 bases. This CDR3 is 14 amino acids long. Germline values: CDR1 MNHNY, CDR2 SVGAGI (reference sequence). Losses at the gene ends were 11 bases for V and 3 bases for J; bases not matched to a gene: 11. Here the CDR3 DNA reads TGTGCCGCCGGAAGAGCGGGGGGAAACTACGAGCAGTACTTC. Amino acid sequence: CAAGRAGGNYEQYF.

V and J are TRBV9 and TRBJ1-1, with D possibly TRBD1 on 5 matching bases. The V end lost 0 bases, the J end lost 3 bases, and 12 bases lay between the germline ends. Germline V gene lookup returns CDR1 SGDLS and CDR2 YYNGEE. The CDR3 totals 15 residues. Here the CDR3 reads CASSVDVGAYTEAFF. CDR3 DNA: TGTGCCAGCAGCGTAGATGTAGGGGCCTACACTGAAGCTTTCTTT.